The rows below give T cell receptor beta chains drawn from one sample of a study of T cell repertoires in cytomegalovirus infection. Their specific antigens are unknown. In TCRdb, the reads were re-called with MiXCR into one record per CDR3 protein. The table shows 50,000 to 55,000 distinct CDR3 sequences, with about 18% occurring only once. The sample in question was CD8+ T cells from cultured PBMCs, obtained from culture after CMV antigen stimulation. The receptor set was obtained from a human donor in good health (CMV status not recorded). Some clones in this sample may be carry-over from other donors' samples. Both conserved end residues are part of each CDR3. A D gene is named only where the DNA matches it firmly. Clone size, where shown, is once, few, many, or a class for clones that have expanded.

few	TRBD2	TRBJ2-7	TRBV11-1	CASSPTGLGVNQQYF	TGTGCCAGCAGCCCAACCGGACTAGGTGTCAACCAGCAGTACTTC
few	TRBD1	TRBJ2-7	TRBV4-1	CASSHPGDRGLEQYF	TGCGCCAGCAGCCACCCTGGGGACAGGGGGCTTGAGCAGTACTTC
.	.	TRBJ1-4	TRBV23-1	CASDPPNEKLFF	TGCGCCAGCGACCCTCCGAATGAAAAACTGTTTTTT
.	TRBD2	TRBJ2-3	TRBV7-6	CASSPSRGVSDTQYF	TGTGCCAGCAGTCCCTCGCGGGGGGTGTCAGATACGCAGTATTTT
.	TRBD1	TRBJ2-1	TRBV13	CASSTGVNEQFF	TGTGCCAGCAGCACAGGGGTCAATGAGCAGTTCTTC
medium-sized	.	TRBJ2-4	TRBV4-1	CASSQDTSTGENIQYF	TGCGCCAGCAGCCAAGATACAAGCACGGGGGAAAACATTCAGTACTTC
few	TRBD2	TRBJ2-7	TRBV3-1	CASTGTSAYEQYF	TGTGCCAGCACCGGGACTAGCGCCTACGAGCAGTACTTC
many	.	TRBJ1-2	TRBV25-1	CASSEYGYYGYTF	TGTGCCAGCAGTGAATACGGCTACTATGGCTACACCTTC
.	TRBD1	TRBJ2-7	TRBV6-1	CASSEATGGSYEQYF	TGTGCCAGCAGTGAAGCGACAGGGGGCTCCTACGAGCAGTACTTC
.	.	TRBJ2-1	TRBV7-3	CASSLRLWDEQFF	TGTGCCAGCAGCTTAAGACTATGGGATGAGCAGTTCTTC
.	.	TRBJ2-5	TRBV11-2	CASSYTSSGETQYF	TGTGCCAGCAGCTATACTAGCTCAGGGGAGACCCAGTACTTC
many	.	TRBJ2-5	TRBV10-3	CATGGGQETQYF	TGTGCCACCGGCGGTGGGCAAGAGACCCAGTACTTC
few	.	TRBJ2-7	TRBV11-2	CASSLAERTKYF	TGTGCCAGCAGCTTAGCAGAGCGGACAAAGTACTTC
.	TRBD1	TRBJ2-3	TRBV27	CATQGVDTQYF	TGTGCCACCCAGGGGGTAGATACGCAGTATTTT
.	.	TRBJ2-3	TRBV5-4	CASSPTRGHPTDTQYF	TGTGCCAGCAGCCCAACACGCGGTCACCCTACAGATACGCAGTATTTT
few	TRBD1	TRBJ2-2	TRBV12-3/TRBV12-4	CASSVPGQGGRVAGELFF	TGTGCCAGCAGCGTCCCGGGACAGGGCGGTAGGGTGGCCGGGGAGCTGTTTTTT
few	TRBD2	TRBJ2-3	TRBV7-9	CASSPRGGTDTQYF	TGTGCCAGCAGCCCTCGGGGGGGCACAGATACGCAGTATTTT
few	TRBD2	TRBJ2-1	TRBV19	CASSSGYNEQFF	TGTGCCAGTTCTAGCGGATACAATGAGCAGTTCTTC
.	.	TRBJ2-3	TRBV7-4	CASSPQETSTDTQYF	TGTGCCAGCAGCCCACAGGAGACTAGCACAGATACGCAGTATTTT
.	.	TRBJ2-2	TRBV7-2	CASSLAGTNTGELFF	TGTGCCAGCAGCTTAGCGGGGACGAACACCGGGGAGCTGTTTTTT
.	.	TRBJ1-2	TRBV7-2	CASSSHALTGTAINGYTF	TGTGCCAGCAGCTCCCATGCTTTGACAGGAACAGCAATTAATGGCTACACCTTC
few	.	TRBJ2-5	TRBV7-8	CASSLPLLWSRKETQYF	TGTGCCAGCAGCTTACCGTTGTTGTGGTCAAGAAAAGAGACCCAGTACTTC
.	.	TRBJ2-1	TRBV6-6	CASRPPTHSYNEQFF	TGTGCCAGCAGGCCCCCGACCCACTCCTACAATGAGCAGTTCTTC
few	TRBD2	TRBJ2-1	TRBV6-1	CASSEAGASGYNEQFF	TGTGCCAGCAGTGAAGCCGGGGCTAGCGGCTACAATGAGCAGTTCTTC
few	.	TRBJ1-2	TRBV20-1	CSARNWSQSYGYTF	TGCAGTGCTAGGAATTGGTCGCAATCGTATGGCTACACCTTC
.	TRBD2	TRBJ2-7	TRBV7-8	CASSLATSGNYEQYF	TGTGCCAGCAGCTTAGCGACTAGCGGGAACTACGAGCAGTACTTC
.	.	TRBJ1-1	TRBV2	CASTGSMNTEAFF	TGTGCCAGCACGGGATCAATGAACACTGAAGCTTTCTTT
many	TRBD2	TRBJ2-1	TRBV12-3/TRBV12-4	CASSLGGGTSGRNEQFF	TGTGCCAGCAGTTTGGGGGGGGGGACTAGCGGGAGGAATGAGCAGTTCTTC
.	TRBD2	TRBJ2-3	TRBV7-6	CASSLLAGVGDTQYF	TGTGCCAGCAGCTTACTAGCGGGAGTTGGTGATACGCAGTATTTT
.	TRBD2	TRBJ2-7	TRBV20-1	CSARLAGGPSGPESYEF	TGCAGTGCTAGGCTAGCGGGAGGGCCCTCGGGACCCGAAAGTTACGAGTTC
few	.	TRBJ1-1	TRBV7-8	CASSSSLGSTEAFF	TGTGCCAGCAGCTCCTCCTTGGGCTCCACTGAAGCTTTCTTT
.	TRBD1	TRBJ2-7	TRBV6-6	CASPTGSANEQYF	TGTGCCAGCCCGACAGGGTCGGCAAACGAGCAGTACTTC
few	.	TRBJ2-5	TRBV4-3	CASTPRLGWETQYF	TGCGCCAGCACCCCACGGTTAGGGTGGGAGACCCAGTACTTC
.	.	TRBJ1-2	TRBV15	CATSPGVAYGYTF	TGTGCCACCAGCCCAGGGGTGGCCTATGGCTACACCTTC
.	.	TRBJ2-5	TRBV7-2	CASSRRGQETQYF	TGTGCCAGCAGCCGGCGGGGCCAAGAGACCCAGTACTTC
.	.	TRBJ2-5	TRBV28	CASSSRGLTQYF	TGTGCCAGCAGTTCCCGTGGCTTGACCCAGTACTTC
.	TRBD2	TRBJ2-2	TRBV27	CASSAGLAGVTGELFF	TGTGCCAGCAGTGCGGGACTAGCGGGAGTCACCGGGGAGCTGTTTTTT
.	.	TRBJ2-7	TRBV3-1	CASSQEGFSYEQYF	TGTGCCAGCAGCCAAGAGGGCTTCTCCTACGAGCAGTACTTC
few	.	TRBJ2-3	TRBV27	CASSLGGMGATQYF	TGTGCCAGCAGTTTAGGAGGGATGGGGGCTACGCAGTATTTT
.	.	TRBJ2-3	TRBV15	CATSRAGSVTDTQYF	TGTGCCACCAGCAGAGCAGGGTCCGTTACAGATACGCAGTATTTT
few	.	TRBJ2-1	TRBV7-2	CASSLVTGHNEQFF	TGTGCCAGCAGCTTAGTAACTGGGCACAATGAGCAGTTCTTC
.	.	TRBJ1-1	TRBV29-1	CSVVSDYTEAFF	TGCAGCGTGGTCAGCGACTACACTGAAGCTTTCTTT
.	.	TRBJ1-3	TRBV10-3	CALGSSGNTIYF	TGTGCCCTCGGGAGCTCTGGAAACACCATATATTTT